The 31 T cell receptor beta chains presented below share a single source sample, sequenced in a study of early T cells in non-severe SARS-CoV-2 infection. Each CDR3 protein gets one entry after TCRdb re-called the 5' RACE reads with MiXCR. Among 45,000 to 65,000 distinct CDR3 sequences, 12% were seen once, and the ten largest hold about 2.5%. The sequences come from whole blood, collected at baseline. The receptors were gathered from an adult who was a healthcare worker with PCR-confirmed SARS-CoV-2 infection or an uninfected control (not recorded which).

This clonotype was picked up a small number of times. This CDR3 is CASSSHRSGRAGDTQYF. The CDR3 DNA reads as TGCGCCAGCAGCTCCCACCGTAGCGGGAGGGCCGGAGATACGCAGTATTTT. The rearrangement joins TRBV5-1 to TRBJ2-3; 11 bases are shared with TRBD2. Trimming at V came to 3 bases and at J to 5 bases, leaving 11 bases not matched to a gene. The germline gives CDR1 SGHRS, CDR2 YFSETQ. The CDR3 is 17 residues long.

This clonotype has a count of ten or more. The chain is built from TRBV11-2 and TRBJ2-1, with D uncertain. The CDR3 length is 20 residues. Germline V lookup: CDR1 SGHAT, CDR2 FQNNGV. V gave up 5 bases and J gave up 2 bases, with 28 bases separating them. CDR3 in amino acids: CASSPSVVPTKDLAYNEQFF. CDR3 DNA sequence: TGTGCCAGCAGCCCCTCGGTCGTTCCGACAAAGGATCTAGCCTACAATGAGCAGTTCTTC.

This clonotype was seen a handful of times. The chain is built from TRBV4-2 and TRBJ2-5; D is unclear. Germline CDR1 is LGHNA and CDR2 is YNFKEQ. Trimming removed 6 bases at V and 2 bases at J, with 10 bases between. The CDR3 is 13 residues long. The CDR3 sequence is CASSKNQQETQYF. The CDR3 nucleotides read TGTGCCAGCAGTAAGAACCAGCAAGAGACCCAGTACTTC.

The chain couples TRBV7-9 to TRBJ2-2, with 10 bases lining up with TRBD1. The CDR3 contains 15 residues. CDR1 is SEHNR and CDR2 is FQNEAQ in the germline V gene (reference sequence). Trimming at V came to 6 bases and at J to 2 bases, leaving 3 bases not matched to a gene. CDR3 in DNA: TGTGCCAGCAGGGGGACAGGGGACAACACCGGGGAGCTGTTTTTT. This translates into CASRGTGDNTGELFF.

V and J are TRBV5-1 and TRBJ2-7; D uncertain. The V end lost 5 bases, the J end lost 5 bases, and 17 bases lay between the germline ends. The germline V gene encodes CDR1 SGHRS and CDR2 YFSETQ. The CDR3 has 14 amino acids. The CDR3 sequence: CASSRVLPSDEQYF. CDR3 coding DNA: TGCGCCAGCAGTAGGGTTCTTCCCTCGGACGAGCAGTACTTC. The whole variable domain, filled in from reference TRBV5-1 and TRBJ2-7, reads KAGVTQTPRYLIKTRGQQVTLSCSPISGHRSVSWYQQTPGQGLQFLFEYFSETQRNKGNFPGRFSGRQFSNSRSEMNVSTLELGDSALYLCASSRVLPSDEQYFGPGTRLTVT.

This sequence joins TRBV20-1 and TRBJ2-3; 7 bases are shared with TRBD2. Germline V gives CDR1 DFQATT, CDR2 SNEGSKA (reference sequence). The CDR3 sequence is 14 residues long. The J segment lost 4 bases and the V segment lost 3 bases, leaving 7 bases of the junction unmatched. The CDR3 DNA reads as TGCAGTGCTAGCGGGGGGAGACCGGCAGATACGCAGTATTTT. This encodes CSASGGRPADTQYF.

The sample holds many counts of this clonotype. The chain links TRBV7-8 to TRBJ1-1; D is possibly TRBD1 (5 bases). Germline CDR1 SGHVS, CDR2 FQNEAQ. V was trimmed by 2 bases and J by 6 bases, leaving 13 bases between them. The length of the CDR3 is 14 residues. This CDR3 is CASSLMGESSEAFF. As DNA, the CDR3 is TGTGCCAGCAGCTTAATGGGGGAGAGCTCTGAAGCTTTCTTT.

This chain connects TRBV20-1 to TRBJ1-6; TRBD1 agrees at 7 bases. Trimming at V came to 5 bases and at J to 2 bases, leaving 12 bases not matched to a gene. The CDR3 extends over 17 amino acids. CDR1 DFQATT and CDR2 SNEGSKA come from the germline V gene (reference sequence). CDR3 bases: TGCAGTGCTTTGGGACAGAGACTTAGGACCTATAATTCACCCCTCCACTTT. The encoded protein is CSALGQRLRTYNSPLHF.

The rearrangement uses TRBV25-1 and TRBJ2-3, with D uncertain. The CDR3 extends over 14 amino acids. Trimming left V 2 bases short and J 6 bases short, with 12 bases between. The germline V gene encodes CDR1 MGHDK and CDR2 SYGVNS. DNA of the CDR3: TGTGCCAGCAGTGAACCCCCTGCTTGGGATACGCAGTATTTT. This gives the protein CASSEPPAWDTQYF.

The chain has TRBV7-2 and TRBJ1-3; D might be TRBD1 (6 bases). CDR3 size: 17 residues. CDR1 and CDR2 (germline): SGHTA, FQGNSA. V lost 1 base, J lost 4 bases, and 17 bases lay in between. The CDR3 DNA sequence: TGTGCCAGCAGCTTAGATCAGGGGCAAGCGTCCGGAAACACCATATATTTT. Translating gives CASSLDQGQASGNTIYF.

The rearrangement links TRBV12-3 or TRBV12-4 to TRBJ2-1; possible D gene TRBD2, 5 bases. V lost 8 bases, J lost 4 bases, and 18 bases lay in between. CDR3 length: 15 residues. CDR3 in amino acids: CASARLREFYNEQFF. The CDR3 DNA reads as TGTGCCAGCGCGCGGTTGAGGGAGTTTTACAATGAGCAGTTCTTC.

In this sample, this clonotype turned up a few times. This chain joins TRBV11-2 and TRBJ1-1; D unresolved. The germline V and J ends were trimmed by 2 bases and 8 bases, with 15 bases remaining between them. The CDR3 has 14 residues. Germline CDR1 is SGHAT and CDR2 is FQNNGV. The CDR3 spells CASSLSRLRREAFF. The CDR3 DNA follows: TGTGCCAGCAGCTTAAGCAGACTTAGGAGGGAAGCTTTCTTT.

V gene TRBV11-2 combines with J gene TRBJ2-7, with 8 nucleotides matching TRBD2. Germline CDR1 reads SGHAT; CDR2 reads FQNNGV. The CDR3 consists of 15 residues. V lost 1 base and J lost 6; bases outside the gene matches: 8. The CDR3 loop reads CASSLAGPRGAEQYF. Here the CDR3 DNA reads TGTGCCAGCAGCTTAGCCGGGCCGCGGGGGGCCGAGCAGTACTTC.

This clonotype occurred many times. V gene TRBV12-3 or TRBV12-4 combines with J gene TRBJ2-2; TRBD1 matches at 9 bases. Losses at the gene ends were 5 bases for V and 9 bases for J; bases not matched to a gene: 10. The CDR3 covers 15 residues. CDR3 amino acids: CASSPGTGWSWELFF. CDR3 in DNA: TGTGCCAGCAGTCCGGGGACAGGGTGGTCCTGGGAGCTGTTTTTT.

The chain links TRBV2 to TRBJ2-2; 7 nucleotides match TRBD1. Germline CDR1 and CDR2: SNHLY and FYNNEI. Trimming removed 0 bases from V and 6 bases from J; junction bases left unmatched: 7. This CDR3 is built from 16 residues. CDR3: CASSEADRSVAGELFF. CDR3 bases: TGTGCCAGCAGTGAAGCGGACAGGAGTGTTGCCGGGGAGCTGTTTTTT. Together with reference TRBV2 and TRBJ2-2, the CDR3 gives the full variable domain: EPEVTQTPSHQVTQMGQEVILRCVPISNHLYFYWYRQILGQKVEFLVSFYNNEISEKSEIFDDQFSVERPDGSNFTLKIRSTKLEDSAMYFCASSEADRSVAGELFFGEGSRLTVL.

The V call is TRBV27, the J call TRBJ2-2; 11 bases are a match to TRBD2. The CDR3 extends over 16 amino acids. Unmatched junction bases numbered 6, after V lost 2 bases and J lost 7 bases. CDR1 is MNHEY and CDR2 is SMNVEV in the germline V gene (reference sequence). The CDR3 coding sequence is TGTGCCAGCAGTTTAATCACTAGCGGGAGTGGCGGGGAGCTGTTTTTT. It translates to CASSLITSGSGGELFF.

The chain links TRBV20-1 to TRBJ2-7; the match to TRBD2 covers 11 bases. V lost 6 bases to trimming and J lost 6 bases; unmatched junction nucleotides: 10. This CDR3 region has 14 residues. Germline lookup yields CDR1 DFQATT and CDR2 SNEGSKA (reference sequence). Here the CDR3 reads CSAPDSGRVPEQYF. In DNA form, the CDR3 reads TGCAGTGCCCCCGATAGCGGGAGGGTTCCCGAGCAGTACTTC.

In this sample, this clonotype turned up many times. This rearrangement joins TRBV6-1 to TRBJ1-1, with D possibly TRBD1 on 5 matching bases. Looked up from germline, CDR1 is MNHNS and CDR2 is SASEGT. This CDR3 comprises 15 residues. The ends were cut back, 2 bases at V and 11 bases at J, with 21 bases in the middle. The CDR3 spells CASSEMGGGGGEAFF. For the CDR3, the DNA is TGTGCCAGCAGTGAAATGGGCGGAGGTGGAGGGGAGGCTTTCTTT.

In this sample, this clonotype turned up a few times. This chain joins TRBV6-5 and TRBJ2-2, with 10 bases that match TRBD2. CDR1 is MNHEY and CDR2 is SVGAGI in the germline V gene. V shed 0 bases and J 3 bases; nucleotides not matched to a gene: 10. This CDR3 is built from 19 residues. The CDR3, as DNA: TGTGCCAGCAGTTACTCGGGGGCTAGCGGGAGCATGTACACCGGGGAGCTGTTTTTT. Amino acid sequence: CASSYSGASGSMYTGELFF.

This clonotype was observed a few times. This rearrangement joins TRBV4-3 to TRBJ2-1; 8 positions agree with TRBD2. This CDR3 contains 17 residues. Trimming cost V 3 bases and J 8 bases; bases outside gene matches: 15. Germline-derived CDR1 and CDR2 are LGHNA and YSLEER. The CDR3 region is CASSQQYGRANLYEQFF. CDR3 DNA sequence: TGCGCCAGCAGCCAGCAATACGGGAGGGCGAATCTTTATGAGCAGTTCTTC.

The chain uses TRBV14 and TRBJ2-2, with 7 bases that match TRBD2. CDR1 and CDR2 from the germline V gene are SGHDN and FVKESK. Losses at the gene ends were 1 base for V and 13 bases for J; bases not matched to a gene: 9. The CDR3 is 14 residues long. The CDR3: CASSQGGSPKGLFF. CDR3 in DNA: TGTGCCAGCAGCCAAGGCGGGAGTCCTAAGGGGCTGTTTTTT.

This rearrangement joins TRBV9 to TRBJ2-1, with D hard to call. V lost 0 bases and J 1 base, leaving 8 bases between the germline ends. Germline CDR1 reads SGDLS; CDR2 reads YYNGEE. This CDR3 has 15 residues. The chain's CDR3 is CASSVALGSYNEQFF. In DNA, the CDR3 is TGTGCCAGCAGCGTAGCTTTGGGTTCCTACAATGAGCAGTTCTTC.

In DNA form, the CDR3 reads TGTGCCAGCAGTTTCGTTGGAAACATTCAGTACTTC. It yields the protein CASSFVGNIQYF. The chain links TRBV28 to TRBJ2-4; no clear D gene. V dropped 3 bases and J dropped 6 bases, with 6 bases sitting between them. This CDR3 region has 12 residues. Germline-derived CDR1 and CDR2 are MDHEN and SYDVKM.

This clonotype was observed at least ten times. The chain uses TRBV11-2 and TRBJ2-2; TRBD2 is a possible D gene (6 bases). V was cut by 3 bases and J by 4 bases, with 6 bases left in between. The CDR3 sequence is 13 residues long. Germline values: CDR1 SGHAT, CDR2 FQNNGV. This CDR3 is CASSLGGTGELFF. The CDR3 DNA is TGTGCCAGCAGCTTGGGGGGCACCGGGGAGCTGTTTTTT. The full variable domain, with the rest looked up from reference TRBV11-2 and TRBJ2-2, is EAGVAQSPRYKIIEKRQSVAFWCNPISGHATLYWYQQILGQGPKLLIQFQNNGVVDDSQLPKDRFSAERLKGVDSTLKIQPAKLEDSAVYLCASSLGGTGELFFGEGSRLTVL.

V and J are TRBV4-3 and TRBJ1-2; D perhaps matches TRBD1 (6 bases). The germline CDR1 and CDR2 sequences are LGHNA and YSLEER. V was pared by 3 bases and J by 3 bases, with 14 bases between. The CDR3 runs 15 residues. Here the CDR3 reads CASSQGSGTYYGYTF. CDR3 bases: TGCGCCAGCAGCCAGGGATCGGGGACATACTATGGCTACACCTTC.

In nucleotides, the CDR3 is TGTGCCAGCAGTTACGGGGCGGCTACCGGGGAGACCCAGTACTTC. Amino acid sequence: CASSYGAATGETQYF. This chain uses TRBV6-6 with TRBJ2-5; tentatively, D is TRBD1 (5 bases). In germline, CDR1 is MNHNY, CDR2 SVGAGI (reference sequence). The CDR3 is 15 amino acids. V lost 2 bases to trimming and J lost 5 bases, with 15 bases between them.

The chain recombines TRBV10-2 with TRBJ2-2, with 10 bases fitting TRBD2. The CDR3 has 17 residues. V was clipped by 6 bases and J by 1 base; unmatched bases: 8. CDR1 and CDR2 (germline): WSHSY, SAAADI. CDR3 coding DNA: TGCGCCAGCAGAATCTCTAGCGGGAGATGGAACACCGGGGAGCTGTTTTTT. Residues: CASRISSGRWNTGELFF.

The genes are TRBV18 and TRBJ2-3, with TRBD2 matching over 8 bases. V was clipped by 0 bases and J by 2 bases; unmatched bases: 7. Germline V lookup: CDR1 KGHSH, CDR2 LQKENI. The CDR3 loop spans 17 amino acids. The CDR3: CASSPPELADPTDTQYF. In DNA form, the CDR3 reads TGTGCCAGCTCACCACCGGAACTAGCGGATCCCACAGATACGCAGTATTTT.

This clonotype was observed a handful of times. The chain has TRBV29-1 and TRBJ1-1; D is undetermined. V lost 6 bases and J 1 base, leaving 18 bases between the germline ends. CDR1 and CDR2 (germline): SQVTM, ANQGSEA. The CDR3 consists of 15 residues. As DNA, the CDR3 is TGCAGCGTGAACCGAATGCCAATGGAGAACACTGAAGCTTTCTTT. This encodes CSVNRMPMENTEAFF.

In this sample, this clonotype turned up many times. The chain recombines TRBV27 with TRBJ1-5; 10 nucleotides line up with TRBD1. The CDR3 is 20 residues long. The ends lost 6 bases at V and 4 bases at J; junction bases unmatched: 21. Per germline, CDR1 MNHEY and CDR2 SMNVEV (reference sequence). Here the CDR3 DNA reads TGTGCCAGCAGCCCGACACGGGACAGGGGAGACGTGGGGATTAATCAGCCCCAGCATTTT. Its translation: CASSPTRDRGDVGINQPQHF.

The genes are TRBV5-1 and TRBJ2-2; tentatively, D is TRBD1 (6 bases). V lost 3 bases to trimming and J lost 4 bases, with 10 bases between them. The CDR3 has 14 residues. CDR1 and CDR2 (germline): SGHRS, YFSETQ. The CDR3 DNA reads as TGCGCCAGCAGCTACACAGGGTCCACCGGGGAGCTGTTTTTT. It is translated as CASSYTGSTGELFF.